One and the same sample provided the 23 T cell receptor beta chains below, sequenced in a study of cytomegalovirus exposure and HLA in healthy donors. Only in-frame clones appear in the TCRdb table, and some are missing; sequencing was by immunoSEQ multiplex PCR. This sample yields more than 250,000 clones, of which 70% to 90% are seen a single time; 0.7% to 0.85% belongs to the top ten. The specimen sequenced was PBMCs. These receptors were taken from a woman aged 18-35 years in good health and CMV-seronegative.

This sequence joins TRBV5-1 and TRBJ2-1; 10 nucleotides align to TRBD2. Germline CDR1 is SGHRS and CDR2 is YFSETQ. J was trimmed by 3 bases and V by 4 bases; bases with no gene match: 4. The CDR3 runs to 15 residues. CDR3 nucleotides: TGCGCCAGCAGCCCAAGACTAGCGGGCTACAATGAGCAGTTCTTC. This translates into CASSPRLAGYNEQFF.

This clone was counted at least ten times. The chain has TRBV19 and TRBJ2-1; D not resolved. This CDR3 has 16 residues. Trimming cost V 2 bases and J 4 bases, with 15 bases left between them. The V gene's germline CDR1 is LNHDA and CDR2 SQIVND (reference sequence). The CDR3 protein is CASSISRVEPYNEQFF. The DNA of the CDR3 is TGTGCCAGTAGTATATCTCGGGTGGAGCCGTACAATGAGCAGTTCTTC.

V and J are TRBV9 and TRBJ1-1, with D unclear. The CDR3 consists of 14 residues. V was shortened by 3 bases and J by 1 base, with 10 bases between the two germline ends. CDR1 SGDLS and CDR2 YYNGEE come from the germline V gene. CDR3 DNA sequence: TGTGCCAGCAGCGAAGGGAGGGCGAACACTGAAGCTTTCTTT. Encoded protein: CASSEGRANTEAFF.

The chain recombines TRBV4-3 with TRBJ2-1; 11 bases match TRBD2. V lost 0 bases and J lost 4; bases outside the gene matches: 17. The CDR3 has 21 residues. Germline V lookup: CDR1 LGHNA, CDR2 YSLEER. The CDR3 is CASSQEGGTGFTSGSYNEQFF. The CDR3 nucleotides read TGCGCCAGCAGCCAAGAGGGGGGGACAGGGTTTACTAGCGGGAGTTACAATGAGCAGTTCTTC.

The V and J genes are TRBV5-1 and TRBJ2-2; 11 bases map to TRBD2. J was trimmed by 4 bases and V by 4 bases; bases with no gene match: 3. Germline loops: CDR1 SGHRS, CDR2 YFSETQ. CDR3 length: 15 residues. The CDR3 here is CASSALAGGTGELFF. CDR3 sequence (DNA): TGCGCCAGCAGCGCTCTAGCGGGAGGCACCGGGGAGCTGTTTTTT.

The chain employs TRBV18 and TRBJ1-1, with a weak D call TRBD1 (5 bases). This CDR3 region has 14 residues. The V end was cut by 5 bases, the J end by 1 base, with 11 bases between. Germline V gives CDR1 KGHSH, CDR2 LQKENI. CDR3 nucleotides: TGTGCCAGCTCAGCCCGGACACAGAACACTGAAGCTTTCTTT. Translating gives CASSARTQNTEAFF.

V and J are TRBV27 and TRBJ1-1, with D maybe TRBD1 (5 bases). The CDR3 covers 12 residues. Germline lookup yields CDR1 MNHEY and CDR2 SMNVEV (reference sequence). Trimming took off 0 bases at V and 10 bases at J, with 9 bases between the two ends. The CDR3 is CASSLSGGRAFF. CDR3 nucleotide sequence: TGTGCCAGCAGTTTATCGGGGGGGAGAGCTTTCTTT.

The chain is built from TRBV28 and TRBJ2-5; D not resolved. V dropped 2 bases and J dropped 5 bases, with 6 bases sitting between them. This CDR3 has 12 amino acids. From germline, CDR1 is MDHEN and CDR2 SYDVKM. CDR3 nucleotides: TGTGCCAGCAGTTTAGTCCAGGAGACCCAGTACTTC. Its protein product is CASSLVQETQYF.

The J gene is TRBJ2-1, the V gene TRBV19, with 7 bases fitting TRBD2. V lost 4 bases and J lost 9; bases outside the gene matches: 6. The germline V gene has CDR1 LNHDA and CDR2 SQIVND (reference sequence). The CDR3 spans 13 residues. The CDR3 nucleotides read TGTGCCAGTAGTACCGGACTAGGCGGTGAGCAGTTCTTC. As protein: CASSTGLGGEQFF. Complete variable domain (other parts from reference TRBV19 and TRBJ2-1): DGGITQSPKYLFRKEGQNVTLSCEQNLNHDAMYWYRQDPGQGLRLIYYSQIVNDFQKGDIAEGYSVSREKKESFPLTVTSAQKNPTAFYLCASSTGLGGEQFFGPGTRLTVL.

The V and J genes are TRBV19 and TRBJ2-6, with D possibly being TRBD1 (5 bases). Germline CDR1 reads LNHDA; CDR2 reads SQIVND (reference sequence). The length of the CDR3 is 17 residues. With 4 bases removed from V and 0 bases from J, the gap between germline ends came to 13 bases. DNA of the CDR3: TGTGCCAGTAGTAGAGTTAGACAGAGCTCTGGGGCCAACGTCCTGACTTTC. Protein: CASSRVRQSSGANVLTF.

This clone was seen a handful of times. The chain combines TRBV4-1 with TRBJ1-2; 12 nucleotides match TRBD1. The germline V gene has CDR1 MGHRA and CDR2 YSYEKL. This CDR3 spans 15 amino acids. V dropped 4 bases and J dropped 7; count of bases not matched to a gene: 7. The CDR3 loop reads CASSPPGQGASGYTF. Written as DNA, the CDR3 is TGCGCCAGCAGCCCTCCGGGACAGGGGGCATCTGGCTACACCTTC.

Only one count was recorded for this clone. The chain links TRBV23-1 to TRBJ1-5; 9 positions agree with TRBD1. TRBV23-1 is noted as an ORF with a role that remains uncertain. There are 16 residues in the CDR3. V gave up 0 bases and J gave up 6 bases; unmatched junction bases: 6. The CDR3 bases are TGCGCCAGCAGTCAATCGAAGGGACAGGGATGTCAGCCCCAGCATTTT. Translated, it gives CASSQSKGQGCQPQHF.

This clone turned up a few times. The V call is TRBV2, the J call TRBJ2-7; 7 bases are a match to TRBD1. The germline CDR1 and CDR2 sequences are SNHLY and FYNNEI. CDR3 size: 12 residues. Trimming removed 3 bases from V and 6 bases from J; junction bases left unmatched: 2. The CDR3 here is CASSDDRAEQYF. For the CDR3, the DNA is TGTGCCAGCAGTGATGACAGGGCCGAGCAGTACTTC.

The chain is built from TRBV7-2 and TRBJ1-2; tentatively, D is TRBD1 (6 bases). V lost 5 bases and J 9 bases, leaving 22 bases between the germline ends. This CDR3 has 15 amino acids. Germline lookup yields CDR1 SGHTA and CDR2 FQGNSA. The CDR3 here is CASSPLPHGGARYTF. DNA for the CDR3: TGTGCCAGCAGCCCCCTTCCACATGGGGGGGCACGCTACACCTTC.

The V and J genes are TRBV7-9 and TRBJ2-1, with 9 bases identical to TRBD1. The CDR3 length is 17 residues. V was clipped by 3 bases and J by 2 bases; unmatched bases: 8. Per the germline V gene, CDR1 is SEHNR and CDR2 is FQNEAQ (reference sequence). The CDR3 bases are TGTGCCAGCAGCTTGGTGGACAGGGGCGGGACCTACAATGAGCAGTTCTTC. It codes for CASSLVDRGGTYNEQFF.

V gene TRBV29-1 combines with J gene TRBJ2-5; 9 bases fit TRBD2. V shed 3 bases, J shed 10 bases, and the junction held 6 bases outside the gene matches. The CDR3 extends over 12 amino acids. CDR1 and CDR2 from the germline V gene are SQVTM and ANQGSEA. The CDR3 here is CSVEVQRGDQYF. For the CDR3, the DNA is TGCAGCGTTGAGGTCCAGCGGGGGGACCAGTACTTC.

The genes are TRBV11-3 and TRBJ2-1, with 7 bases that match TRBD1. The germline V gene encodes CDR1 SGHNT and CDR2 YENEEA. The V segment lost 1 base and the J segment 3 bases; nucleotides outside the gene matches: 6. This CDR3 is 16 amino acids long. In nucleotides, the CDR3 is TGTGCCAGCAGCTTAGTGTTCGGGACAGACTACAATGAGCAGTTCTTC. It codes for CASSLVFGTDYNEQFF.

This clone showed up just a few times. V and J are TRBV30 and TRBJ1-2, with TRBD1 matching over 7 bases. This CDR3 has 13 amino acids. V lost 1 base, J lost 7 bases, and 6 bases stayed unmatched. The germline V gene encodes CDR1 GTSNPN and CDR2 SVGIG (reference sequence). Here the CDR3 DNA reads TGTGCCTGGAGTGCAGAGGGGGCGGGTGGCTACACCTTC. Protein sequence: CAWSAEGAGGYTF.

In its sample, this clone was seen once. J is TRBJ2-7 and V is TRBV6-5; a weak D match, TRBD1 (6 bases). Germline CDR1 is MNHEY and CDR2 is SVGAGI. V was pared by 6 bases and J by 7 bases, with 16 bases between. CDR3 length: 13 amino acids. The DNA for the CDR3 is TGTGCCAGCAGCTACGACAGGACAATGGAGCAGTACTTC. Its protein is CASSYDRTMEQYF.

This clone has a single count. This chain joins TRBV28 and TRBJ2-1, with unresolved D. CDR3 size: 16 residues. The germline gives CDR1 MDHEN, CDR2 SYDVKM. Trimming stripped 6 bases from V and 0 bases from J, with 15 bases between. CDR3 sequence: CASSPPTGSSYNEQFF. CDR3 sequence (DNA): TGTGCCAGCAGCCCTCCGACTGGCAGCTCCTACAATGAGCAGTTCTTC.

DNA of the CDR3: TGTGCCAGCTCACGACAGGAACAAGAGACCCAGTACTTC. Translated: CASSRQEQETQYF. The chain joins TRBV18 to TRBJ2-5, with D perhaps TRBD1 (6 bases). Deletions cut 4 bases from V and 2 bases from J, with 8 bases between. The CDR3 runs 13 residues. Germline CDR1 reads KGHSH; CDR2 reads LQKENI.

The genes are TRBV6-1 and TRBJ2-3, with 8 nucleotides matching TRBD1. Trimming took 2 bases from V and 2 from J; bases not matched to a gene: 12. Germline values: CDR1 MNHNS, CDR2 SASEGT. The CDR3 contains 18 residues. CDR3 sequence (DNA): TGTGCCAGCAGTGAATTCCCGAACAGGGGGGTAATCACAGATACGCAGTATTTT. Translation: CASSEFPNRGVITDTQYF.

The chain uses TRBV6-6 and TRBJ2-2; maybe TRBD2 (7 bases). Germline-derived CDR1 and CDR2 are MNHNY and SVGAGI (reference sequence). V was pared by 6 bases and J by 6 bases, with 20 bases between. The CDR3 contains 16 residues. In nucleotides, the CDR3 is TGTGCCAGCAGGTCTGGGGGAGGGGGGTTGGCCGGGGAGCTGTTTTTT. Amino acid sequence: CASRSGGGGLAGELFF.